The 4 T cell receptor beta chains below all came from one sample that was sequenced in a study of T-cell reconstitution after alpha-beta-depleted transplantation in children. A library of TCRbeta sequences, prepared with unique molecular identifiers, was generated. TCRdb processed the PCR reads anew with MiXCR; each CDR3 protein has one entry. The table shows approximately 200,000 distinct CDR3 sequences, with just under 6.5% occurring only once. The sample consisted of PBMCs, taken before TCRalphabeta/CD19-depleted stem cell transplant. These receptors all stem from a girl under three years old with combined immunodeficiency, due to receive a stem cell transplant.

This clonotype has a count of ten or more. The CDR3 sequence is CASSSTIYLDDYGYTF. CDR3 DNA: TGTGCCAGCAGCTCCACGATTTATCTGGATGACTATGGCTACACCTTC. The chain links TRBV7-8 to TRBJ1-2; no clear D gene. Germline V lookup: CDR1 SGHVS, CDR2 FQNEAQ. V gave up 4 bases and J gave up 3 bases, with 18 bases separating them. CDR3 length: 16 residues.

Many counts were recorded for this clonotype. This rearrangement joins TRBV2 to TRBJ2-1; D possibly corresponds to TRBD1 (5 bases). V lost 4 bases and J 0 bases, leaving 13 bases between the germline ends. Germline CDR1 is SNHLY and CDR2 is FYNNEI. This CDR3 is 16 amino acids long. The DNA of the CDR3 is TGTGCCAGCAGTGGGCAAGGGGCAGACTCCTACAATGAGCAGTTCTTC. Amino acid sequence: CASSGQGADSYNEQFF.

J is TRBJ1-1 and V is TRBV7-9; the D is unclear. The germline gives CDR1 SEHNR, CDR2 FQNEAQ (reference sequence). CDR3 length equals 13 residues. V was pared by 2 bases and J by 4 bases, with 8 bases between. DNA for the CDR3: TGTGCCAGCAGCTTAACCACCTCCACTGAAGCTTTCTTT. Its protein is CASSLTTSTEAFF.

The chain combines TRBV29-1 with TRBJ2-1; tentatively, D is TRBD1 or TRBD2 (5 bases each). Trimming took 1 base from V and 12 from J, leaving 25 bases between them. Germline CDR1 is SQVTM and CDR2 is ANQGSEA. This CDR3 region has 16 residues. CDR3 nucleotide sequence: TGCAGCGTTGAAGGCAACCGGGACCGCGACCTCAGCGCGCAGTTCTTC. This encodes CSVEGNRDRDLSAQFF.